This entry lists 6 T cell receptor beta chains sequenced from one sample in a study of cytomegalovirus exposure and HLA in healthy donors (dated by TCRdb to the late 2010s). Library preparation employed the immunoSEQ multiplex PCR assay. For the multiplex PCR, a mixture combining 60 forward primers for TCR Vbeta segments and 13 reverse primers for TCR Jbeta segments was used. TCRdb took this table from immuneACCESS and kept in-frame rearrangements with V and J called. Such tables lack part of the clones; where checked against another copy, unresolved V genes explain under half of the gap, and the rest is unexplained. The sample table holds approximately 110,000 clones, of which roughly 15% were seen once. Clones ranked in the top ten supply roughly 0.8% of the sample. Source material: PBMCs. These receptors came from a female donor in good health and CMV-seronegative.

This clone was detected only a few times. The genes are TRBV5-4 and TRBJ2-1; no firm D call. Trimming took off 4 bases at V and 2 bases at J, with 13 bases between the two ends. CDR1 and CDR2 from the germline V gene are SGHNT and YYREEE (reference sequence). The CDR3 runs to 15 residues. The CDR3 nucleotides read TGTGCCAGCAGCCCAGTAGGAGACCCCTACAATGAGCAGTTCTTC. This gives the protein CASSPVGDPYNEQFF.

J is TRBJ2-1 and V is TRBV7-2; the D gene is possibly TRBD2 (5 bases). The CDR3 is 15 residues long. V was shortened by 1 base and J by 7 bases, with 14 bases between the two germline ends. Per germline, CDR1 SGHTA and CDR2 FQGNSA. The CDR3 bases are TGTGCCAGCAGCTTAGGGCTAGCAGGAGTTAATGAGCAGTTCTTC. It yields the protein CASSLGLAGVNEQFF.

This clone came up a few times. The chain couples TRBV19 to TRBJ1-1; 7 nucleotides align to TRBD1. The trim removed 7 bases at V and 3 bases at J, leaving 5 bases unmatched. The length of the CDR3 is 13 residues. The germline CDR1 and CDR2 sequences are LNHDA and SQIVND (reference sequence). The CDR3 region is CASTTGSHTEAFF. The CDR3 DNA reads TGTGCCAGTACGACAGGGTCGCACACTGAAGCTTTCTTT.

This clone has a handful of counts. The J gene is TRBJ1-6, the V gene TRBV5-1; TRBD1 agrees at 8 bases. Losses at the gene ends were 3 bases for V and 5 bases for J; bases not matched to a gene: 4. This CDR3 comprises 15 residues. Germline values: CDR1 SGHRS, CDR2 YFSETQ. CDR3 nucleotide sequence: TGCGCCAGCAGCTCGTGGGGACAGGATAATTCACCCCTCCACTTT. As protein: CASSSWGQDNSPLHF.

This chain links TRBV9 with TRBJ1-3; 8 nucleotides align to TRBD1. Germline V CDR1 and CDR2: SGDLS, YYNGEE. The CDR3 spans 16 residues. The J segment lost 3 bases and the V segment lost 2 bases, leaving 7 bases of the junction unmatched. For the CDR3, the DNA is TGTGCCAGCAGCGTTTCGGCAGGGGGCTTTGGAAACACCATATATTTT. This encodes CASSVSAGGFGNTIYF. The full variable domain, rest sourced from reference TRBV9 and TRBJ1-3, is DSGVTQTPKHLITATGQRVTLRCSPRSGDLSVYWYQQSLDQGLQFLIQYYNGEERAKGNILERFSAQQFPDLHSELNLSSLELGDSALYFCASSVSAGGFGNTIYFGEGSWLTVV.

The gene calls are TRBV4-1 and TRBJ2-7, with TRBD1 as a possible D gene (5 bases). The CDR3 is 15 residues long. CDR1 and CDR2 (germline): MGHRA, YSYEKL. Trimming shortened V by 6 bases and J by 0 bases, and 15 bases separated the two germline ends. The CDR3, as DNA: TGCGCCAGCAGTGTCGGACACAAGAGCTCCTACGAGCAGTACTTC. This encodes CASSVGHKSSYEQYF.